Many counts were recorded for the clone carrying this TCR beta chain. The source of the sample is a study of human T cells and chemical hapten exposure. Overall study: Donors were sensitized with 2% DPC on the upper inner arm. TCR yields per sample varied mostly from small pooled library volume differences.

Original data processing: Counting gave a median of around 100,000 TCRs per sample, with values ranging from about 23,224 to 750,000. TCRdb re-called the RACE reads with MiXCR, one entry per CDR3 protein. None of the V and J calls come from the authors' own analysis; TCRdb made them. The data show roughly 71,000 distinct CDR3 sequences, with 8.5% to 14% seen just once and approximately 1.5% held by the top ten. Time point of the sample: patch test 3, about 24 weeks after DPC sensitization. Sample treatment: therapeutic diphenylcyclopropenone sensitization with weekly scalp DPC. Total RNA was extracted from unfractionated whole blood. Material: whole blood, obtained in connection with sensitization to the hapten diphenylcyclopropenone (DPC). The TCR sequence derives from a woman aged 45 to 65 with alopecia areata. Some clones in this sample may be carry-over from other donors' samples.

The CDR3 nucleotides are TGTGCCAGCAGCCAACAGGGAGGGAGGTCACCCCTCCACTTT. Amino acid sequence: CASSQQGGRSPLHF. This rearrangement joins TRBV12-3 or TRBV12-4 to TRBJ1-6; tentative D call: TRBD1 (6 bases). The CDR3 extends over 14 amino acids. V was shortened by 6 bases and J by 10 bases, with 16 bases between the two germline ends.